The table lists the clone carrying this TCR beta chain with a count of one. Antigen: not known. Using immunoSEQ multiplex PCR, the repertoire was profiled, and TCRdb retains in-frame clones only, with some absent. This sample has 57,000 or so clones; approximately 80% occur once, and the top ten carry 3.5% to 5.5%. These data come from a study of vaccination effects on CD4 cells after COVID-19. Study-level information: Ahead of sequencing, the ViraFEST assay grew antigen-specific CD4+ T cells using viral peptide pools. Researchers reported culturing 2 million to 2.5 million PBMC in each well, adding about 9.5 IU/ml IL-2 and approximately 10 ug/ml peptides.

Researchers isolated CD4+ T cells once approximately eleven days of culture had elapsed. Each participant was administered two doses of either the BNT162b2 or the mRNA-1273 vaccine. Vaccine recipients, nucleocapsid antibody negative, had no prior SARS-CoV-2 infection. Days 3 and 7 saw half the medium replaced with IL-2 medium. The V end was cut by 6 bases, the J end by 6 bases, with 9 bases between. The CDR3 runs to 11 residues. The V gene's germline CDR1 is SNHLY and CDR2 FYNNEI. This TCR was sampled from a human donor who received a COVID-19 vaccine. The sequencing used CD4+ T cells from PBMCs cultured without peptide, collected after COVID-19 vaccination. This chain connects TRBV2 to TRBJ2-7; D may be TRBD1 or TRBD2 (6 bases each). As DNA, the CDR3 is TGTGCCAGCAGACAGGGAGGCGAGCAGTACTTC. Amino acids: CASRQGGEQYF.